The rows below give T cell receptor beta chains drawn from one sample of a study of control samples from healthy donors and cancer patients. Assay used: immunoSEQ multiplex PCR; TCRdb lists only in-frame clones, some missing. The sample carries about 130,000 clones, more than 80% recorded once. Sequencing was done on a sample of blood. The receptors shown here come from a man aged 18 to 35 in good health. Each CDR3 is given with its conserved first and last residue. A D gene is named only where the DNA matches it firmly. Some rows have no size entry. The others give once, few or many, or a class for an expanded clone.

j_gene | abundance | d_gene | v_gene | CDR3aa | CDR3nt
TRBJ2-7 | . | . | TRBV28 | CASSNPASSYEQYF | TGTGCCAGCAGTAACCCAGCGAGCTCCTACGAGCAGTACTTC
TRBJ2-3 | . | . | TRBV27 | CASRGLDLTQYF | TGTGCCAGCAGGGGACTCGACCTAACGCAGTATTTT
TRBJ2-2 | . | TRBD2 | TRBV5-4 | CASSLGWREGFGAGELFF | TGTGCCAGCAGCTTGGGATGGCGGGAGGGCTTTGGAGCCGGGGAGCTGTTTTTT
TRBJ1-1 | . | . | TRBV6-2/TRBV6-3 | CASSYVFSNTEAFF | TGTGCCAGCAGTTACGTTTTTTCGAACACTGAAGCTTTCTTT
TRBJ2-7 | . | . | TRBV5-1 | CASSLGRNEQYF | TGCGCCAGCAGCTTAGGACGGAACGAGCAGTACTTC
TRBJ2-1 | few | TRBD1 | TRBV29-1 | CSGLRDRDNEQFF | TGCAGCGGCCTCCGGGACAGAGACAATGAGCAGTTCTTC
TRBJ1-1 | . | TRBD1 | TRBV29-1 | CSVDRSGGVNTEAFF | TGCAGCGTTGATAGGTCAGGGGGGGTGAACACTGAAGCTTTCTTT
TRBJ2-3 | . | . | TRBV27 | CASSFERATDTQYF | TGTGCCAGCAGTTTTGAAAGGGCGACAGATACGCAGTATTTT
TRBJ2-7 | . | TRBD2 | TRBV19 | CASSGTSTGEQYF | TGTGCCAGTAGTGGGACTAGCACAGGCGAGCAGTACTTC
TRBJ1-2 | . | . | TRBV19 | CASRDLGYGYTF | TGTGCCAGCCGGGACCTCGGCTATGGCTACACCTTC
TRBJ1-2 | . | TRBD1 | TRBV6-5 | CASSYHNRGKYGYTF | TGTGCCAGCAGTTACCATAACAGGGGGAAATATGGCTACACCTTC
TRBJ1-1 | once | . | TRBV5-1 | CASSPGHNTEAFF | TGCGCCAGCAGCCCGGGACATAACACTGAAGCTTTCTTT
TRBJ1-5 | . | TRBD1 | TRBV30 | CAWSVGQGVQPQHF | TGTGCCTGGAGTGTTGGACAGGGAGTACAGCCCCAGCATTTT
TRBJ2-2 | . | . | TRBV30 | CAQKGVRSGELFF | TGTGCCCAGAAGGGGGTAAGGTCCGGGGAGCTGTTTTTT
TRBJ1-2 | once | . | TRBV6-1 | CASSELGKKANYGYTF | TGTGCCAGCAGTGAACTGGGGAAAAAAGCTAACTATGGCTACACCTTC
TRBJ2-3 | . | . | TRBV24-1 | CATSDTRQIADTQYF | TGTGCCACCAGTGACACGAGACAGATCGCAGATACGCAGTATTTT
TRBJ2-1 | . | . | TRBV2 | CASSSDFEQFF | TGTGCCAGCAGCTCGGACTTTGAGCAGTTCTTC
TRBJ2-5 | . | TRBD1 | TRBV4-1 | CASSQEGQSQTQYF | TGCGCCAGCAGCCAAGAGGGACAGAGTCAGACCCAGTACTTC
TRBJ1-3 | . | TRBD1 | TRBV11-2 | CASSLAQGLTGNTIYF | TGTGCCAGCAGCTTAGCACAGGGGTTAACTGGAAACACCATATATTTT
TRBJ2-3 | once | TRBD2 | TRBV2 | CASRRSGGKDTQYF | TGTGCCAGCAGGAGATCGGGGGGGAAAGATACGCAGTATTTT
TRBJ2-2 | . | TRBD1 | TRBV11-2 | CASSPRGTHTGELFF | TGTGCCAGCAGCCCCAGGGGGACACACACCGGGGAGCTGTTTTTT